Below, one T cell receptor (beta chain) is given with its context. Deletions cut 3 bases from V and 3 bases from J, with 13 bases between. The length of the CDR3 is 15 residues. The germline gives CDR1 SGHTA, CDR2 FQGNSA. Each cell subset's genomic DNA was divided evenly among several immunoSEQ plates. Only in-frame clones appear in the TCRdb table, and some are missing; sequencing was by immunoSEQ multiplex PCR. The data show roughly 2.6 million clones, around 90% seen once. The source of the sample is a study of shared clonotypes between healthy human individuals. Turning to the study itself: Donor composition was a couple of women and three men, aged 18 to 49.

V is TRBV7-2 and J is TRBJ2-3; D might be TRBD1 (6 bases). The sequence was collected from a man aged 18 to 29 in good health. The sample comprised naive CD4+ T cells sorted from blood. Regarding subset: CD45RA+ positively selected. The CDR3 DNA is TGTGCCAGCAGCTTTTGGGGGCGGAATACAGATACGCAGTATTTT. As protein: CASSFWGRNTDTQYF.